This TCR beta chain stems from a study of response to subunit inactivated influenza vaccine (dated by TCRdb to the late 2010s). The study in broad terms: To follow how T cells responded to a trivalent subunit inactivated influenza vaccine, the researchers relied on deep quantitative profiling of the T cell receptor repertoire.

Broader findings and caveats from the paper: It was suggested by the authors that each seasonal influenza vaccination may recruit only a limited number of new T cells.

As for this clonotype: Its antigen target is currently unknown. Base qualities were left out, and no much larger clone turns up one base away.

The CDR3 runs 15 amino acids, cysteine and phenylalanine included. Just CDR3 DNA is preserved here, 45 bases in frame from base 1. The germline V gene yields KGHSH for CDR1 and LQKENI for CDR2. V is cut back by 5 bases and J by 3 bases, with 7 bases in the junction unmatched. The library was produced with RT-PCR. This sample was sequenced with an Illumina HiSeq 2500. The raw public data were reprocessed by TCRdb itself: fastp quality trimming at Q25, MiXCR clonotype calling, in-frame beta chains only. Rows with one shared CDR3 protein collapse into an entry with the most common genes and DNA. This sample gives more than 500,000 distinct CDR3 sequences in total; about 11% of them show up just once. Approximately 11% of the sample is taken by the ten largest. A further study also used this sample, focusing on T cells expressing NK-cell markers. The second publication reports: TCR beta cDNA libraries were made by 5'RACE template switching that added a universal primer site and unique molecular identifiers. Fewer than ten donors provided sorted CD3+CD56+NKG2C+, CD3+CD56+NKG2C- and CD3+CD56-NKG2C+ T-cell subsets, whose TCR beta-chain repertoires were profiled. Of the eight sequenced donors, seven were found to be HCMV-seropositive and one was found to be HCMV-seronegative. To restrict sorting to alphabetaTCR-expressing T cells, an anti-gammadeltaTCR antibody was added in several experiments. In roughly 6 donors, the dominant CD3+CD56+NKG2C+ clonotypes ranked among the top 10 CD8+ clonotypes, making up about 1.0-8% of CD8+ T cells. Those dominant clonotypes were again the most abundant among CD3+CD56-NKG2C+ cells in a few donors, at about 28.3-60.1%. Whether the expanded NKG2C-expressing T cell clones were specific for HCMV antigens remained unclear. All eight donors whose samples were sequenced were randomly selected healthy volunteers, three of them men and five women. HCMV serostatus was determined by detecting HCMV-specific IgG in serum with a commercial ELISA kit. Peripheral blood mononuclear cells were isolated from blood by Ficoll density gradient centrifugation. Bulk peripheral blood T-cell repertoires were additionally sequenced from unsorted PBMC for six donors. cDNA synthesis was primed from the TCR beta constant segment, followed by two successive PCR amplification steps. Sequencing of the libraries produced 2 x 150 bp reads on Illumina HiSeq 2000/2500, MiSeq or NextSeq. MIGEC handled demultiplexing of the reads and grouping by UMI, while MiTCR was used to assemble and quantify clonotypes. Only TCR cDNA sequences supported by at least two reads were kept to exclude erroneous sequences. Downstream repertoire analysis used the tcR package, and clonotypes were matched across fractions by CDR3 nucleotide sequence plus V segment. VDJmatch was used to annotate antigen specificity against VDJdb, with one amino acid substitution in CDR3 allowed.

The receptor was derived from a man aged 50-60 years who received an inactivated influenza vaccine. Donor details come from another sample of the same person, matched by shared clones. This material consisted of PBMCs from blood, taken on the day of vaccination. The receptor chain draws on TRBV18 and TRBJ2-7; 10 central nucleotides agree with TRBD1. The CDR3 protein is CASSTGTGANYEQYF. The DNA is as follows: TGTGCCAGCTCAACGGGGACAGGGGCGAACTACGAGCAGTACTTC.